A single sample is the source of the 22 T cell receptor beta chains below, sequenced in a study of CD8+ T cells in alopecia areata. RNA was isolated and reverse transcribed to cDNA, the sequencing template. Clones were read by immunoSEQ multiplex PCR, and TCRdb kept only the in-frame ones, dropping some. The table lists some 95,000 clones, under 45% of them singletons. Sequenced material: CD4+ T cells sorted from blood. The receptors derive from a human donor with alopecia areata.

The V and J genes are TRBV19 and TRBJ2-7, with D perhaps matching TRBD1 (6 bases). This CDR3 comprises 13 residues. V was pared by 5 bases and J by 4 bases, with 12 bases between. CDR1 LNHDA and CDR2 SQIVND come from the germline V gene (reference sequence). The CDR3 DNA sequence: TGTGCCAGTAGTTCAATCGGACAGTACGAGCAGTACTTC. It yields the protein CASSSIGQYEQYF.

CDR3 sequence reads: CASSRGQGELFF. The DNA of the CDR3 is TGTGCCAGCTCACGTGGACAGGGGGAGCTGTTTTTT. V usage is TRBV18 and J usage is TRBJ2-2; weak D call: TRBD1 (6 bases). Germline CDR1 reads KGHSH; CDR2 reads LQKENI. CDR3 length: 12 amino acids. V gave up 4 bases and J gave up 8 bases, with 8 bases separating them.

The CDR3 loop reads CSVAQMGQPQHF. The CDR3 DNA reads as TGCAGCGTTGCACAAATGGGTCAGCCCCAGCATTTT. The chain recombines TRBV29-1 with TRBJ1-5; the D is unclear. Germline V CDR1 and CDR2: SQVTM, ANQGSEA. This CDR3 region has 12 residues. Trimming cost V 4 bases and J 6 bases, with 10 bases left between them.

This clone was recorded a few times. The chain carries TRBV29-1 and TRBJ2-7, with TRBD1 as a possible D gene (5 bases). Germline-derived CDR1 and CDR2 are SQVTM and ANQGSEA. CDR3 length: 14 amino acids. The germline V and J ends were trimmed by 3 bases and 3 bases, with 15 bases remaining between them. The CDR3 region is CSVDKGPADYEQYF. CDR3 in DNA: TGCAGCGTTGATAAGGGGCCAGCCGACTACGAGCAGTACTTC.

In DNA form, the CDR3 reads TGTGCCTGGAGACCCGGGAGAGCCTACGAGCAGTACTTC. Translation: CAWRPGRAYEQYF. The chain uses TRBV30 and TRBJ2-7; TRBD2 might be the D (6 bases). Deletions cut 3 bases from V and 2 bases from J, with 11 bases between. The CDR3 loop spans 13 amino acids. Germline assignment: CDR1 GTSNPN and CDR2 SVGIG (reference sequence).

This rearrangement joins TRBV19 to TRBJ2-2; possibly TRBD2 for D (5 bases). This CDR3 is built from 14 residues. Germline-derived CDR1 and CDR2 are LNHDA and SQIVND (reference sequence). Trimming pared 3 bases from V and 7 bases from J, leaving 12 bases between. The CDR3 reads CASSIERDSGELFF. The CDR3 DNA reads TGTGCCAGTAGTATTGAGAGGGATAGCGGGGAGCTGTTTTTT. Complete variable domain (other parts from reference TRBV19 and TRBJ2-2): DGGITQSPKYLFRKEGQNVTLSCEQNLNHDAMYWYRQDPGQGLRLIYYSQIVNDFQKGDIAEGYSVSREKKESFPLTVTSAQKNPTAFYLCASSIERDSGELFFGEGSRLTVL.

This clone is a singleton in its sample. The V and J genes are TRBV30 and TRBJ2-5; D gene uncertain. Trimming stripped 0 bases from V and 3 bases from J, with 8 bases between. Germline V CDR1 and CDR2: GTSNPN, SVGIG (reference sequence). This CDR3 has 13 residues. The CDR3 coding sequence is TGTGCCTGGAGTGTAGGTGCCGAAGAGACCCAGTACTTC. Amino acid sequence: CAWSVGAEETQYF.

The chain links TRBV30 to TRBJ1-3; 8 nucleotides match TRBD1. The germline CDR1 and CDR2 sequences are GTSNPN and SVGIG (reference sequence). Germline trimming cut 3 bases from V and 3 bases from J; bases unmatched to any gene: 10. The CDR3 is 16 residues long. The CDR3 protein is CAWSPLQGAIGNTIYF. CDR3 in DNA: TGTGCCTGGAGCCCACTCCAGGGGGCAATTGGAAACACCATATATTTT.

The chain carries TRBV30 and TRBJ2-1; D uncertain. There are 13 residues in the CDR3. With 5 bases removed from V and 0 bases from J, the gap between germline ends came to 8 bases. Germline CDR1 and CDR2: GTSNPN and SVGIG (reference sequence). The CDR3 DNA is TGTGCCTGGGGTGAGCTCTCCTACAATGAGCAGTTCTTC. The encoded protein is CAWGELSYNEQFF.

The rearrangement uses TRBV5-1 and TRBJ2-2; maybe TRBD1 (5 bases). The CDR3 is made up of 15 amino acids. The V and J ends lost 4 bases and 7 bases respectively, with 17 bases between them. CDR1 SGHRS and CDR2 YFSETQ come from the germline V gene. The CDR3 DNA reads TGCGCCAGCAGCATTGCTATCCAGGGTTTCGGGGAGCTGTTTTTT. Its protein is CASSIAIQGFGELFF.

This sequence joins TRBV15 and TRBJ2-5; D is unresolved. V lost 5 bases to trimming and J lost 4 bases, with 11 bases between them. Germline V gene data show CDR1 as LNHNV and CDR2 as YYDKDF (reference sequence). The CDR3 runs 13 residues. CDR3 protein: CATSGDTLETQYF. As DNA, the CDR3 is TGTGCCACCAGCGGTGACACGCTAGAGACCCAGTACTTC. The full variable domain, with the rest looked up from reference TRBV15 and TRBJ2-5, is DAMVIQNPRYQVTQFGKPVTLSCSQTLNHNVMYWYQQKSSQAPKLLFHYYDKDFNNEADTPDNFQSRRPNTSFCFLDIRSPGLGDTAMYLCATSGDTLETQYFGPGTRLLVL.

The chain uses TRBV25-1 and TRBJ2-6, with D tentatively TRBD1 (6 bases). CDR1 and CDR2 (germline): MGHDK, SYGVNS. CDR3 length: 15 amino acids. V was cut by 8 bases and J by 2 bases, with 13 bases left in between. CDR3 sequence reads: CASQQGSAGANVLTF. In nucleotides, the CDR3 is TGTGCCAGCCAACAGGGTTCTGCTGGGGCCAACGTCCTGACTTTC.

This clone was seen only a few times. The gene calls are TRBV7-9 and TRBJ1-6; weak D call: TRBD1 (6 bases). The V end lost 11 bases, the J end lost 7 bases, and 12 bases lay between the germline ends. Germline CDR1 reads SEHNR; CDR2 reads FQNEAQ (reference sequence). CDR3 length: 12 residues. The CDR3 is CAGRTENSPLHF. CDR3 coding DNA: TGTGCCGGTAGGACAGAAAATTCACCCCTCCACTTT.

V usage is TRBV20-1 and J usage is TRBJ1-2, with unresolved D. This CDR3 region has 11 residues. V was clipped by 6 bases and J by 4 bases, with 9 bases between them. From germline, CDR1 is DFQATT and CDR2 SNEGSKA (reference sequence). CDR3 nucleotides: TGCAGTGCCCGGTACGCCTATGGCTACACCTTC. It yields the protein CSARYAYGYTF.

This chain connects TRBV6-5 to TRBJ1-5; D remains unclear. The CDR3 sequence is 14 residues long. V was shortened by 5 bases and J by 4 bases, with 12 bases between the two germline ends. Per germline, CDR1 MNHEY and CDR2 SVGAGI. The CDR3 nucleotides read TGTGCCAGCAGTACCGGGATCACTAATCAGCCCCAGCATTTT. Translated: CASSTGITNQPQHF.

In this sample, this clone turned up a few times. This sequence joins TRBV30 and TRBJ1-2; D is perhaps TRBD1 (5 bases). Germline V CDR1 and CDR2: GTSNPN, SVGIG (reference sequence). V lost 3 bases to trimming and J lost 5 bases, with 13 bases between them. The CDR3 length is 13 residues. The CDR3 spells CAWSPGRKYGYTF. In DNA form, the CDR3 reads TGTGCCTGGAGCCCGGGACGGAAATATGGCTACACCTTC.

This clone has a handful of counts. The rearrangement joins TRBV29-1 to TRBJ2-3; 8 bases are shared with TRBD2. The CDR3 has 13 amino acids. CDR1 is SQVTM, CDR2 ANQGSEA, per germline. With V trimmed by 4 bases and J by 4 bases, 4 bases remained unmatched. The CDR3 coding sequence is TGCAGCGTTGTCGGGAGGGCCTCAGATACGCAGTATTTT. This sequence encodes CSVVGRASDTQYF.

The rearrangement links TRBV29-1 to TRBJ2-3, with D perhaps TRBD1 or TRBD2 (6 bases each). CDR3 length: 14 amino acids. V was clipped by 4 bases and J by 0 bases, with 11 bases between them. The germline CDR1 and CDR2 sequences are SQVTM and ANQGSEA. The CDR3 DNA reads TGCAGCGTTGCCACAGGGACTAGCACAGATACGCAGTATTTT. This translates into CSVATGTSTDTQYF.

There are a few counts of this clone. This chain uses TRBV14 with TRBJ2-1, with D perhaps matching TRBD2 (5 bases). This CDR3 is built from 17 residues. The V and J ends lost 1 base and 3 bases respectively, with 16 bases between them. Germline V gene lookup returns CDR1 SGHDN and CDR2 FVKESK. The CDR3 DNA follows: TGTGCCAGCAGCCAAGCCTTGGGGTTGGGGAGCTACAATGAGCAGTTCTTC. As protein: CASSQALGLGSYNEQFF.

The chain carries TRBV30 and TRBJ1-3; D ambiguous. CDR1 is GTSNPN, CDR2 SVGIG, per germline (reference sequence). The length of the CDR3 is 14 residues. The germline V and J ends were trimmed by 4 bases and 1 base, with 11 bases remaining between them. The CDR3 coding sequence is TGTGCCTGGATAAAAGGAGCTTCTGGAAACACCATATATTTT. It encodes CAWIKGASGNTIYF.

The chain joins TRBV30 to TRBJ1-6, with unresolved D. Deletions cut 0 bases from V and 10 bases from J, with 10 bases between. CDR1 GTSNPN and CDR2 SVGIG come from the germline V gene (reference sequence). This CDR3 is built from 13 residues. The CDR3 reads CAWSVRTGSPLHF. CDR3 nucleotides: TGTGCCTGGAGTGTGAGGACGGGGTCACCCCTCCACTTT.

This chain joins TRBV7-9 and TRBJ1-1; D possibly corresponds to TRBD1 (6 bases). The length of the CDR3 is 16 residues. The germline V and J ends were trimmed by 3 bases and 4 bases, with 18 bases remaining between them. The V gene's germline CDR1 is SEHNR and CDR2 FQNEAQ (reference sequence). CDR3 loop: CASSFRGGTGSTEAFF. In DNA, the CDR3 is TGTGCCAGCAGCTTCAGAGGGGGGACGGGGAGCACTGAAGCTTTCTTT.